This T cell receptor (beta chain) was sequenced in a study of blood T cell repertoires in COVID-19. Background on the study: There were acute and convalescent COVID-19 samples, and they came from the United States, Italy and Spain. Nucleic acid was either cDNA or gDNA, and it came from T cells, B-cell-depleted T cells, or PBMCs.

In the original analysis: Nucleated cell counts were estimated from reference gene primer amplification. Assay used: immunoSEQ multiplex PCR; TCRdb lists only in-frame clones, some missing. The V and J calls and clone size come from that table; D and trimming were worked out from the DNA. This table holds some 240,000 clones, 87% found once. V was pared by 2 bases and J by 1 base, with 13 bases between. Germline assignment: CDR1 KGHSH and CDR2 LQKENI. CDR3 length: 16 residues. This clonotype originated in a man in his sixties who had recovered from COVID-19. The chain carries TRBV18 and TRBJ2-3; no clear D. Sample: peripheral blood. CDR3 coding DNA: TGTGCCAGCTCACCAGGGCAGGCCCCCGGCACAGATACGCAGTATTTT. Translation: CASSPGQAPGTDTQYF.